This entry lists 22 T cell receptor beta chains sequenced from one sample in a study of OX40 agonist ivuxolimab in advanced cancers. The method was the immunoSEQ multiplex PCR assay. Sourced from immuneACCESS, this table was stored by TCRdb with only in-frame sequences that have V and J called. A share of the clones is absent; for the studies checked, an unresolved V gene accounts for under half, and the remainder has no known explanation. The sample profile shows tens of thousands of clones; about 90% of them were found once. The ten largest clones take up 13% to 15% of the sample. The source material was CD4+ or CD8+ T cells sorted from blood, sampled in a trial of the OX40 agonist ivuxolimab. The receptors originated from an adult with an advanced solid tumor such as melanoma, head and neck, liver or kidney cancer.

This chain joins TRBV4-3 and TRBJ2-7; perhaps TRBD2 as D (6 bases). V was pared by 2 bases and J by 5 bases, with 13 bases between. The CDR3 length is 14 residues. Germline lookup yields CDR1 LGHNA and CDR2 YSLEER. Here the CDR3 reads CASSQSGFSNEQYF. The CDR3 bases are TGCGCCAGCAGCCAAAGCGGGTTCTCTAACGAGCAGTACTTC.

This chain uses TRBV28 with TRBJ2-3; 7 nucleotides match TRBD1. Trimming took 6 bases from V and 1 from J; bases not matched to a gene: 4. Germline V gene lookup returns CDR1 MDHEN and CDR2 SYDVKM. This CDR3 contains 14 residues. For the CDR3, the DNA is TGTGCCAGCAGGACAGGGTGGGGCACAGATACGCAGTATTTT. Residues: CASRTGWGTDTQYF.

V gene TRBV18 combines with J gene TRBJ2-7; 13 bases are shared with TRBD2. Germline-derived CDR1 and CDR2 are KGHSH and LQKENI. CDR3 length: 16 residues. With 0 bases clipped from V and 5 bases from J, the junction kept 4 bases outside the gene matches. The CDR3 is CASSPPLAGGNHEQYF. The CDR3 coding sequence is TGTGCCAGCTCACCACCACTAGCGGGAGGGAACCACGAGCAGTACTTC.

The chain is built from TRBV7-9 and TRBJ1-2, with 10 bases lining up with TRBD1. The CDR3 consists of 13 residues. Germline CDR1 SEHNR, CDR2 FQNEAQ (reference sequence). V lost 5 bases to trimming and J lost 7 bases; unmatched junction nucleotides: 4. Here the CDR3 DNA reads TGTGCCAGCAGCCCGGGGACAGGGGCTGGCTACACCTTC. Translation: CASSPGTGAGYTF.

V and J are TRBV6-5 and TRBJ2-2; TRBD1 matches 8 bases. V dropped 2 bases and J dropped 5; count of bases not matched to a gene: 4. The germline V gene has CDR1 MNHEY and CDR2 SVGAGI. The CDR3 totals 15 residues. The CDR3 DNA sequence: TGTGCCAGCAGTTACGGACAGGGCTTGACCGGGGAGCTGTTTTTT. This codes for CASSYGQGLTGELFF.

The chain recombines TRBV28 with TRBJ2-1; TRBD1 agrees at 7 bases. Germline loops: CDR1 MDHEN, CDR2 SYDVKM. Germline trimming cut 2 bases from V and 2 bases from J; bases unmatched to any gene: 3. The CDR3 is made up of 15 amino acids. Here the CDR3 reads CASSLDRDAYNEQFF. The CDR3 bases are TGTGCCAGCAGTTTAGACAGGGACGCCTACAATGAGCAGTTCTTC. The full variable domain, with the rest looked up from reference TRBV28 and TRBJ2-1, is DVKVTQSSRYLVKRTGEKVFLECVQDMDHENMFWYRQDPGLGLRLIYFSYDVKMKEKGDIPEGYSVSREKKERFSLILESASTNQTSMYLCASSLDRDAYNEQFFGPGTRLTVL.

This clone has more than one count but fewer than ten. The V gene is TRBV18, the J gene TRBJ1-4; perhaps TRBD1 as D (5 bases). The CDR3 is 15 amino acids. CDR1 and CDR2 from the germline V gene are KGHSH and LQKENI. V dropped 0 bases and J dropped 5 bases, with 10 bases sitting between them. CDR3 DNA: TGTGCCAGCTCACCACCGACAGCTCCGAATGAAAAACTGTTTTTT. Translated, it gives CASSPPTAPNEKLFF.

The rearrangement uses TRBV5-6 and TRBJ2-7; the D call may be TRBD1 or TRBD2 (5 bases each). The CDR3 extends over 16 amino acids. Germline V gene data show CDR1 as SGHDT and CDR2 as YYEEEE. Between the trimmed V and J ends, which lost 3 bases and 0 bases, there was a span of 16 bases. CDR3: CASSSVGTARSYEQYF. CDR3 in DNA: TGTGCCAGCAGCTCCGTGGGGACGGCCCGCTCCTACGAGCAGTACTTC.

The gene calls are TRBV11-2 and TRBJ2-2; a weak D match, TRBD2 (6 bases). The CDR3 is made up of 15 amino acids. The germline CDR1 and CDR2 sequences are SGHAT and FQNNGV. V shed 5 bases and J shed 5 bases, with 15 bases lying between them. The CDR3 sequence is CASSPRGGWTGELFF. For the CDR3, the DNA is TGTGCCAGCAGCCCACGTGGGGGGTGGACCGGGGAGCTGTTTTTT. The full variable domain, completed using reference TRBV11-2 and TRBJ2-2, is EAGVAQSPRYKIIEKRQSVAFWCNPISGHATLYWYQQILGQGPKLLIQFQNNGVVDDSQLPKDRFSAERLKGVDSTLKIQPAKLEDSAVYLCASSPRGGWTGELFFGEGSRLTVL.

The chain couples TRBV25-1 to TRBJ1-5, with D unresolved. Germline values: CDR1 MGHDK, CDR2 SYGVNS. With 4 bases removed from V and 3 bases from J, the gap between germline ends came to 13 bases. This CDR3 comprises 15 residues. CDR3 nucleotide sequence: TGTGCCAGCAGTGGGGCAGGTTGGAACAATCAGCCCCAGCATTTT. It encodes CASSGAGWNNQPQHF.

V and J are TRBV7-2 and TRBJ1-1; tentative D call: TRBD1 (6 bases). CDR3 size: 16 residues. V lost 4 bases and J 11 bases, leaving 26 bases between the germline ends. Germline lookup yields CDR1 SGHTA and CDR2 FQGNSA. This chain's CDR3 is CASSSVKQGPRVVAFF. Written as DNA, the CDR3 is TGTGCCAGCAGCTCGGTGAAACAGGGTCCCAGGGTTGTGGCTTTCTTT. Complete variable domain (other parts from reference TRBV7-2 and TRBJ1-1): GAGVSQSPSNKVTEKGKDVELRCDPISGHTALYWYRQSLGQGLEFLIYFQGNSAPDKSGLPSDRFSAERTGGSVSTLTIQRTQQEDSAVYLCASSSVKQGPRVVAFFGQGTRLTVV.

This clone was detected only once. The V gene is TRBV10-3, the J gene TRBJ2-7, with TRBD1 matching over 7 bases. Germline CDR1 reads ENHRY; CDR2 reads SYGVKD. V gave up 3 bases and J gave up 6 bases; unmatched junction bases: 5. This CDR3 is built from 13 residues. The CDR3 spells CAISEQGSGEQYF. CDR3 DNA sequence: TGTGCCATCAGTGAACAGGGGTCCGGCGAGCAGTACTTC.

This clone was seen a single time. The chain combines TRBV11-2 with TRBJ2-7, with D possibly TRBD2 on 6 matching bases. The V end was cut by 1 base, the J end by 2 bases, with 9 bases between. The length of the CDR3 is 14 residues. CDR1 is SGHAT and CDR2 is FQNNGV in the germline V gene. The CDR3 DNA sequence: TGTGCCAGCAGCTTAGGCGGGACTGCCTACGAGCAGTACTTC. It specifies CASSLGGTAYEQYF. The complete variable domain, with remaining parts taken from reference TRBV11-2 and TRBJ2-7, reads EAGVAQSPRYKIIEKRQSVAFWCNPISGHATLYWYQQILGQGPKLLIQFQNNGVVDDSQLPKDRFSAERLKGVDSTLKIQPAKLEDSAVYLCASSLGGTAYEQYFGPGTRLTVT.

The chain has TRBV4-3 and TRBJ1-2, with 12 bases matching TRBD1. Per germline, CDR1 LGHNA and CDR2 YSLEER. This CDR3 region has 18 residues. Unmatched junction bases numbered 9, after V lost 0 bases and J lost 4 bases. This CDR3 reads CASSQDESGTGGGYGYTF. CDR3 bases: TGCGCCAGCAGCCAAGATGAGTCGGGGACAGGGGGCGGCTATGGCTACACCTTC.

As regards this clone: No DNA is shown, since the ends of the CDR3 on it are uncertain; the CDR3 is the one TCRdb lists. The chain recombines TRBV28 with TRBJ2-7. The CDR3 spans 17 amino acids, including both terminal residues. In germline, CDR1 is MDHEN, CDR2 SYDVKM. CDR3 region: CASSFGPGVEIADEQYF.

V usage is TRBV14 and J usage is TRBJ2-7, with D tentatively TRBD2 (5 bases). CDR1 is SGHDN, CDR2 FVKESK, per germline. CDR3 length: 11 residues. Trimming removed 4 bases at V and 4 bases at J, with 5 bases between. CDR3: CASSPGYEQYF. CDR3 in DNA: TGTGCCAGCAGCCCGGGGTACGAGCAGTACTTC.

The chain couples TRBV9 to TRBJ2-3, with TRBD1 as a possible D gene (5 bases). Trimming took 2 bases from V and 0 from J, leaving 16 bases between them. The CDR3 runs to 17 residues. The germline gives CDR1 SGDLS, CDR2 YYNGEE. The DNA for the CDR3 is TGTGCCAGCAGCGTCCGTGGTGGGGCGGCAAGCACAGATACGCAGTATTTT. Its translation is CASSVRGGAASTDTQYF.

The gene calls are TRBV4-3 and TRBJ1-2, with 10 bases identical to TRBD1. Germline V gene lookup returns CDR1 LGHNA and CDR2 YSLEER. The CDR3 loop spans 15 amino acids. The junction had 3 bases not matched to a gene; V was cut back by 1 base and J by 4 bases. CDR3 DNA: TGCGCCAGCAGCCAAGCCGGGACAGGGGCCTATGGCTACACCTTC. It encodes CASSQAGTGAYGYTF.

V gene TRBV10-2 combines with J gene TRBJ2-7; TRBD2 agrees at 7 bases. The CDR3 contains 15 residues. J was trimmed by 3 bases and V by 4 bases; bases with no gene match: 9. The germline V gene encodes CDR1 WSHSY and CDR2 SAAADI. The CDR3 here is CASSVTSVGDYEQYF. The CDR3 region has the DNA TGCGCCAGCAGTGTAACTAGCGTCGGGGACTACGAGCAGTACTTC.

J is TRBJ2-7 and V is TRBV19; no clear D gene. Trimming removed 7 bases from V and 0 bases from J, with 13 bases in between. This CDR3 is built from 14 residues. Germline CDR1 and CDR2: LNHDA and SQIVND (reference sequence). The CDR3 is CASTPVGNSYEQYF. CDR3 DNA sequence: TGTGCCAGTACCCCGGTGGGAAACTCCTACGAGCAGTACTTC.

The gene calls are TRBV7-8 and TRBJ1-4; D is undetermined. The V end was cut by 1 base, the J end by 4 bases, with 16 bases between. This CDR3 region has 17 residues. Germline lookup yields CDR1 SGHVS and CDR2 FQNEAQ. In nucleotides, the CDR3 is TGTGCCAGCAGCTTAGTAGGTCGTAGCGTCGTTAATGAAAAACTGTTTTTT. This translates into CASSLVGRSVVNEKLFF. The full variable domain, rest sourced from reference TRBV7-8 and TRBJ1-4, is GAGVSQSPRYKVAKRGQDVALRCDPISGHVSLFWYQQALGQGPEFLTYFQNEAQLDKSGLPSDRFFAERPEGSVSTLKIQRTQQEDSAVYLCASSLVGRSVVNEKLFFGSGTQLSVL.

The J gene is TRBJ2-1, the V gene TRBV18; D gene unclear. V was pared by 3 bases and J by 3 bases, with 21 bases between. CDR1 and CDR2 (germline): KGHSH, LQKENI. This CDR3 comprises 18 residues. For the CDR3, the DNA is TGTGCCAGCTCACCTTCAAATGATATCCAGACCTTCTACAATGAGCAGTTCTTC. Residues: CASSPSNDIQTFYNEQFF. Full variable domain (rest looked up from reference TRBV18 and TRBJ2-1): NAGVMQNPRHLVRRRGQEARLRCSPMKGHSHVYWYRQLPEEGLKFMVYLQKENIIDESGMPKERFSAEFPKEGPSILRIQQVVRGDSAAYFCASSPSNDIQTFYNEQFFGPGTRLTVL.